This record covers a single TCR beta chain. The sample originates from a study of blood T cell repertoires in COVID-19. Looking at the study overall: T cells, B-cell-depleted T cells, or PBMCs supplied cDNA or gDNA.

Assay: immunoSEQ multiplex PCR; the TCRdb copy retains only in-frame clones and omits some. This table holds about 130,000 clones, over 70% found once. The specimen was peripheral blood. This TCR was recovered from a man older than 75 with acute or convalescent COVID-19.

The CDR3 nucleotides read TGTGCCAGCAGTTTCTCGACCGGGACAGTTCCCTACGAGCAGTACTTC. This translates into CASSFSTGTVPYEQYF. This chain joins TRBV27 and TRBJ2-7, with 7 bases matching TRBD1. Germline CDR1 is MNHEY and CDR2 is SMNVEV (reference sequence). V lost 3 bases, J lost 2 bases, and 10 bases stayed unmatched. The CDR3 extends over 16 amino acids.